Each of the 17 T cell receptor beta chains below was sequenced from the same sample in a study of T cell responses to AZD1222 COVID-19 vaccine. Sequencing was performed with immunoSEQ multiplex PCR; in TCRdb, only in-frame clones are kept and a portion is missing. The sample shows around 150,000 clones, approximately 92% of them seen only once. Sample: peripheral blood, taken 28 days after the second AZD1222 dose. The receptors stem from an adult who received the AZD1222 COVID-19 vaccine.

The chain has TRBV4-1 and TRBJ1-5; 7 bases line up with TRBD1. Germline values: CDR1 MGHRA, CDR2 YSYEKL. The CDR3 extends over 16 amino acids. Trimming removed 4 bases from V and 4 bases from J; junction bases left unmatched: 10. CDR3 sequence: CASSLGPPTGNQPQHF. CDR3 nucleotide sequence: TGCGCCAGCAGCCTAGGCCCCCCGACAGGGAATCAGCCCCAGCATTTT.

The CDR3 region has the DNA TGTGCCAGCAGTTTTCCCGACAGCTATGGCTACACCTTC. Amino acid sequence: CASSFPDSYGYTF. The chain uses TRBV28 and TRBJ1-2; D is possibly TRBD1 (5 bases). Trimming took off 3 bases at V and 4 bases at J, with 9 bases between the two ends. CDR1 is MDHEN and CDR2 is SYDVKM in the germline V gene. This CDR3 comprises 13 residues.

This chain uses TRBV6-1 with TRBJ1-6; a possible D gene is TRBD1 (5 bases). Germline loops: CDR1 MNHNS, CDR2 SASEGT. Trimming took 2 bases from V and 7 from J, leaving 15 bases between them. The CDR3 is 16 residues long. CDR3 loop: CASSETLAGLNSPLHF. The CDR3 DNA is TGTGCCAGCAGTGAAACTCTCGCAGGGTTGAATTCACCCCTCCACTTT.

The V call is TRBV6-1, the J call TRBJ1-4; a possible D gene is TRBD1 (5 bases). This CDR3 has 13 residues. Germline CDR1 and CDR2: MNHNS and SASEGT. V lost 2 bases to trimming and J lost 7 bases, with 8 bases between them. The CDR3 coding sequence is TGTGCCAGCAGTGAATCCGGGGGTGAAAAACTGTTTTTT. Amino acid sequence: CASSESGGEKLFF.

This chain joins TRBV4-1 and TRBJ1-6; no definite D call. Between the trimmed V and J ends, which lost 1 base and 0 bases, there was a span of 19 bases. CDR1 and CDR2 from the germline V gene are MGHRA and YSYEKL. The CDR3 is 20 amino acids. CDR3 nucleotide sequence: TGCGCCAGCAGCCAAGGGGCCGGGGTTGGGATGAGCTCCTATAATTCACCCCTCCACTTT. It translates to CASSQGAGVGMSSYNSPLHF.

The V call is TRBV2, the J call TRBJ1-3; TRBD1 might be the D (6 bases). There are 14 residues in the CDR3. Per the germline V gene, CDR1 is SNHLY and CDR2 is FYNNEI. Trimming removed 6 bases at V and 2 bases at J, with 11 bases between. The CDR3 DNA is TGTGCCAGCAGCCCACAGGGCGCTGGAAACACCATATATTTT. It translates to CASSPQGAGNTIYF.

J is TRBJ2-1 and V is TRBV6-5, with 8 bases fitting TRBD1. After removal of 2 bases from V and 10 bases from J, the junction contained 10 bases not matched to a gene. The CDR3 runs to 15 residues. The germline gives CDR1 MNHEY, CDR2 SVGAGI. The CDR3 sequence: CASSYGTTGVREQFF. The CDR3 coding sequence is TGTGCCAGCAGTTACGGGACGACAGGGGTGCGGGAGCAGTTCTTC.

The genes are TRBV24-1 and TRBJ1-2; 9 bases are shared with TRBD1. V lost 5 bases to trimming and J lost 3 bases; unmatched junction nucleotides: 6. The CDR3 has 15 residues. The germline CDR1 and CDR2 sequences are KGHDR and SFDVKD. CDR3 region: CATSAPDRGDYGYTF. CDR3 coding DNA: TGTGCCACCAGTGCCCCAGACAGGGGGGACTATGGCTACACCTTC.

The chain carries TRBV10-3 and TRBJ2-2, with D possibly being TRBD1 (5 bases). The V gene's germline CDR1 is ENHRY and CDR2 SYGVKD. Deletions cut 9 bases from V and 0 bases from J, with 8 bases between. The CDR3 is 13 amino acids. As DNA, the CDR3 is TGTGCCATTATGACAGCGAACACCGGGGAGCTGTTTTTT. This sequence encodes CAIMTANTGELFF.

The V call is TRBV6-8, the J call TRBJ1-2, with a possible D match to TRBD1 (5 bases). Trimming took off 8 bases at V and 7 bases at J, with 20 bases between the two ends. CDR1 MNHGY and CDR2 SAAAGT come from the germline V gene. CDR3 size: 14 residues. The CDR3 sequence: CASPWGEQLFGYTF. CDR3 nucleotides: TGTGCCAGCCCCTGGGGGGAGCAGTTGTTTGGCTACACCTTC.

This chain uses TRBV7-9 with TRBJ1-1; D call uncertain. This CDR3 has 14 residues. Trimming removed 0 bases at V and 2 bases at J, with 7 bases between. Germline V gives CDR1 SEHNR, CDR2 FQNEAQ (reference sequence). The CDR3 DNA sequence: TGTGCCAGCAGCTTAGCGACCTTAAACACTGAAGCTTTCTTT. Amino acids: CASSLATLNTEAFF.

This chain uses TRBV6-5 with TRBJ1-2; tentatively, D is TRBD1 (6 bases). CDR3 length equals 15 residues. Trimming cost V 5 bases and J 4 bases, with 17 bases left between them. From germline, CDR1 is MNHEY and CDR2 SVGAGI. The DNA for the CDR3 is TGTGCCAGCAGTCCCGGGACACCAACCCTCTATGGCTACACCTTC. Translating gives CASSPGTPTLYGYTF.

The V call is TRBV7-2, the J call TRBJ1-2; D is unresolved. The CDR3 sequence is 13 residues long. Trimming removed 6 bases from V and 1 base from J, with 9 bases in between. CDR1 and CDR2 from the germline V gene are SGHTA and FQGNSA. The CDR3 DNA follows: TGTGCCAGCAGGGCCGGGGTTAACTATGGCTACACCTTC. As protein: CASRAGVNYGYTF. The full variable domain, its missing parts supplied by reference TRBV7-2 and TRBJ1-2, is GAGVSQSPSNKVTEKGKDVELRCDPISGHTALYWYRQSLGQGLEFLIYFQGNSAPDKSGLPSDRFSAERTGGSVSTLTIQRTQQEDSAVYLCASRAGVNYGYTFGSGTRLTVV.

This clone is a singleton in its sample. The rearrangement uses TRBV7-6 and TRBJ2-2; TRBD1 might be the D (6 bases). From germline, CDR1 is SGHVS and CDR2 FNYEAQ. This CDR3 is 11 amino acids long. Trimming removed 11 bases at V and 2 bases at J, with 6 bases between. The CDR3 reads CAGGNTGELFF. CDR3 DNA sequence: TGTGCCGGGGGCAACACCGGGGAGCTGTTTTTT.

The V gene is TRBV10-3, the J gene TRBJ1-5, with 8 bases aligning to TRBD1. The junction had 8 bases not matched to a gene; V was cut back by 10 bases and J by 6 bases. The CDR3 totals 13 residues. Looked up from germline, CDR1 is ENHRY and CDR2 is SYGVKD. CDR3: CATTDRVFQPQHF. The CDR3 DNA reads TGTGCCACCACGGACAGGGTGTTTCAGCCCCAGCATTTT.

The rearrangement links TRBV30 to TRBJ1-6, with D uncertain. Germline-derived CDR1 and CDR2 are GTSNPN and SVGIG (reference sequence). The CDR3 loop spans 17 amino acids. The germline V and J ends were trimmed by 0 bases and 0 bases, with 12 bases remaining between them. The CDR3 here is CAWSVLGRSSYNSPLHF. In DNA form, the CDR3 reads TGTGCCTGGAGTGTACTGGGCAGGAGCTCCTATAATTCACCCCTCCACTTT.

This chain links TRBV4-1 with TRBJ2-7; D ambiguous. The V gene's germline CDR1 is MGHRA and CDR2 YSYEKL. This CDR3 contains 12 residues. V gave up 1 base and J gave up 6 bases, with 7 bases separating them. The DNA for the CDR3 is TGCGCCAGCAGCCAAGGGGGATTCGAGCAGTACTTC. It is translated as CASSQGGFEQYF.